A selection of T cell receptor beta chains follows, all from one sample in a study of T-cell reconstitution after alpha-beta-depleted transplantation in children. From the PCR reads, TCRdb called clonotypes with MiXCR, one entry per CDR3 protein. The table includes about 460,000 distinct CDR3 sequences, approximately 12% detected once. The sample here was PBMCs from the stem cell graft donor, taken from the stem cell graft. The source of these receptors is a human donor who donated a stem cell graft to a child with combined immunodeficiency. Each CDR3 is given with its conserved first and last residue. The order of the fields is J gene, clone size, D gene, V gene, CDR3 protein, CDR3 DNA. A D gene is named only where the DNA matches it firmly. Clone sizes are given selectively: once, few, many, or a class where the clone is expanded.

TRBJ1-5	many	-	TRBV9	CASSVWGNQPQHF	TGTGCCAGCAGCGTTTGGGGCAATCAGCCCCAGCATTTT
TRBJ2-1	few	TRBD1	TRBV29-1	CSVGTGENEQFF	TGCAGCGTTGGGACAGGGGAAAATGAGCAGTTCTTC
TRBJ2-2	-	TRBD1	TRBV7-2	CASSEDRGRTGELFF	TGTGCCAGCAGCGAAGACAGGGGGCGGACCGGGGAGCTGTTTTTT
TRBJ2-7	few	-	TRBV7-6	CASAGTSYEQYF	TGTGCCAGCGCCGGGACATCCTACGAGCAGTACTTC
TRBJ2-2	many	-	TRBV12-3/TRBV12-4	CASSTTGELFF	TGTGCCAGCAGTACCACCGGGGAGCTGTTTTTT
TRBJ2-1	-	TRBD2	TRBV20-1	CSAPAWGRGYNEQFF	TGCAGTGCTCCCGCCTGGGGGAGGGGCTACAATGAGCAGTTCTTC
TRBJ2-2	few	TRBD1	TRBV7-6	CASSRTGAPNTGELFF	TGTGCCAGCAGCCGGACAGGGGCTCCGAACACCGGGGAGCTGTTTTTT
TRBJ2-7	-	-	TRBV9	CASSRGTSLYEQYF	TGTGCCAGCAGCAGGGGGACTTCCCTCTACGAGCAGTACTTC
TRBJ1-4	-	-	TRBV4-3	CASSQDQGWEKLFF	TGCGCCAGCAGCCAAGACCAGGGTTGGGAAAAACTGTTTTTT
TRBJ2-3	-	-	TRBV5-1	CASSSTGTLSTDTQYF	TGCGCCAGCAGCTCCACCGGGACTTTAAGCACAGATACGCAGTATTTT
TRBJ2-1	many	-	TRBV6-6	CASRLNNEQFF	TGTGCCAGCAGGTTAAACAATGAGCAGTTCTTC
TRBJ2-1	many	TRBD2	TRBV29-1	CSAGGLAVYNEQFF	TGCAGCGCCGGCGGACTAGCGGTGTACAATGAGCAGTTCTTC
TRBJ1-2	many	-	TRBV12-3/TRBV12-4	CASTRGLQWGYTF	TGTGCCAGCACCCGAGGACTTCAGTGGGGCTACACCTTC
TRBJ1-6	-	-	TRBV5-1	CASSLGAHEGSPLHF	TGCGCCAGCAGCTTGGGAGCCCACGAGGGCTCACCCCTCCACTTT
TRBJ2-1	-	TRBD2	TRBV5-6	CASSLGTSGRPYNEQFF	TGTGCCAGCAGCTTAGGGACTAGCGGGAGACCTTACAATGAGCAGTTCTTC
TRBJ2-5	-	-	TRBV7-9	CASTSGLLQETQYF	TGTGCCAGCACCTCCGGACTCCTTCAAGAGACCCAGTACTTC
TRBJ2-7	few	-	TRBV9	CASSVAGSDPYEQYF	TGTGCCAGCAGCGTAGCGGGGTCGGACCCCTACGAGCAGTACTTC
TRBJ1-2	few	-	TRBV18	CASSPSSAAANYGYTF	TGTGCCAGCTCACCCAGTTCGGCAGCCGCTAACTATGGCTACACCTTC
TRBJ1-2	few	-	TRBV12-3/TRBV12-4	CASRSGRAITNYGYTF	TGTGCCAGCAGATCCGGACGGGCTATAACTAACTATGGCTACACCTTC
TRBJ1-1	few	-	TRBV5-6	CASSLAPYTNTEAFF	TGTGCCAGCAGCTTGGCACCTTATACGAACACTGAAGCTTTCTTT
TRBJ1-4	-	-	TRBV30	CAWSLKGLINEKLFF	TGTGCCTGGAGCCTAAAGGGCCTGATTAATGAAAAACTGTTTTTT
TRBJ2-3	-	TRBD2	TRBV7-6	CASSFGLREGGSTDTQYF	TGTGCCAGCAGCTTTGGTCTCCGGGAGGGGGGTTCCACAGATACGCAGTATTTT
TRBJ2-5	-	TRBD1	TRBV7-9	CASSSPGTGMGTQYF	TGTGCCAGCAGCTCTCCCGGGACAGGGATGGGGACCCAGTACTTC
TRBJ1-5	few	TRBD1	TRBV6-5	CASSRDRGNNQPQHF	TGTGCCAGCAGCAGGGACAGGGGCAACAATCAGCCCCAGCATTTT
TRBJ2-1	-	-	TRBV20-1	CSARDRSGRGSSFSYNEQFF	TGCAGTGCTAGAGATCGTTCCGGCCGGGGGAGTTCGTTCTCCTACAATGAGCAGTTCTTC
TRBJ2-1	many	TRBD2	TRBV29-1	CSVASSGGHYEQFF	TGCAGCGTTGCGTCTAGCGGGGGGCACTATGAGCAGTTCTTC
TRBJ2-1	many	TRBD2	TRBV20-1	CSARTSGNFNEQFF	TGCAGTGCTAGAACTAGCGGGAATTTCAATGAGCAGTTCTTC
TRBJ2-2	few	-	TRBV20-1	CSARDPVSANTGELFF	TGCAGTGCTAGAGACCCCGTTTCCGCGAACACCGGGGAGCTGTTTTTT
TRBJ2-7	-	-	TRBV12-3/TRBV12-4	CASSEGLLYEQYF	TGTGCCAGCAGTGAGGGACTCCTCTACGAGCAGTACTTC
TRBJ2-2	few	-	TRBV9	CASSVATTGELFF	TGTGCCAGCAGCGTAGCTACTACCGGGGAGCTGTTTTTT
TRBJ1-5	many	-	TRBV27	CASSFYGGSSNQPQHF	TGTGCCAGCAGTTTTTACGGAGGGTCTAGCAATCAGCCCCAGCATTTT
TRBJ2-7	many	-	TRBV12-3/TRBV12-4	CASSTMPKSYEQYF	TGTGCCAGTTCGACGATGCCTAAATCCTACGAGCAGTACTTC
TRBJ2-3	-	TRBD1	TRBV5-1	CASSPVLGGQGTDTQYF	TGCGCCAGCAGCCCCGTCCTGGGGGGACAGGGGACAGATACGCAGTATTTT
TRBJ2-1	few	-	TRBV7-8	CASSDEGSSYNEQFF	TGTGCCAGCAGTGACGAGGGAAGCTCCTACAATGAGCAGTTCTTC
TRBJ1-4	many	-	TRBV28	CASGSSEKLFF	TGTGCCAGCGGGAGTAGCGAAAAACTGTTTTTT
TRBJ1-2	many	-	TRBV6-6	CASSGHSYGYTF	TGTGCCAGCAGTGGTCATTCGTATGGCTACACCTTC
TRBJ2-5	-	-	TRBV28	CASSLDAGYQETQYF	TGTGCCAGCAGTTTAGATGCAGGGTACCAAGAGACCCAGTACTTC